This TCR beta chain is drawn from a study of control samples from healthy donors and cancer patients. Germline CDR1 and CDR2: SGHRS and YFSETQ. Between the trimmed V and J ends, which lost 2 bases and 7 bases, there was a span of 13 bases. The CDR3 is 14 amino acids. The table came from immunoSEQ multiplex PCR; TCRdb's copy has only in-frame clones and leaves some out. The sample has fewer than 200,000 clones; 85% to 95% are singletons. This TCR derives from a woman in her fifties or sixties in good health. The chain is built from TRBV5-1 and TRBJ1-5; TRBD1 is a possible D gene (5 bases). Sequenced input: blood. The CDR3: CASSFGGGGQPQHF. The CDR3 DNA follows: TGCGCCAGCAGCTTCGGGGGAGGTGGGCAGCCCCAGCATTTT. The full variable domain, its missing parts supplied by reference TRBV5-1 and TRBJ1-5, is KAGVTQTPRYLIKTRGQQVTLSCSPISGHRSVSWYQQTPGQGLQFLFEYFSETQRNKGNFPGRFSGRQFSNSRSEMNVSTLELGDSALYLCASSFGGGGQPQHFGDGTRLSIL.